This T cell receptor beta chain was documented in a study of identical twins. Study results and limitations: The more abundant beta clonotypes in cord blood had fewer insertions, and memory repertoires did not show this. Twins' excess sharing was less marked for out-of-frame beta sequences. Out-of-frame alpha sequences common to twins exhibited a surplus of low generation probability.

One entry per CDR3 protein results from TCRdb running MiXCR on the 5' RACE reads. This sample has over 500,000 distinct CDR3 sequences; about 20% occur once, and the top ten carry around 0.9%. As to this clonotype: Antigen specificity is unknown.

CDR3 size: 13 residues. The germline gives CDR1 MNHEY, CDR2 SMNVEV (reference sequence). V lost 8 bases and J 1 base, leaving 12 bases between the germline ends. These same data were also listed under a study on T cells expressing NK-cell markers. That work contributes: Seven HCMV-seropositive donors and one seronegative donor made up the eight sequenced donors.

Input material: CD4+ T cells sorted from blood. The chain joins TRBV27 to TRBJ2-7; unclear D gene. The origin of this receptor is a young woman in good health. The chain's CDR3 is CASGDLPSYEQYF. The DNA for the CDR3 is TGTGCCAGCGGCGACTTGCCTTCCTACGAGCAGTACTTC.